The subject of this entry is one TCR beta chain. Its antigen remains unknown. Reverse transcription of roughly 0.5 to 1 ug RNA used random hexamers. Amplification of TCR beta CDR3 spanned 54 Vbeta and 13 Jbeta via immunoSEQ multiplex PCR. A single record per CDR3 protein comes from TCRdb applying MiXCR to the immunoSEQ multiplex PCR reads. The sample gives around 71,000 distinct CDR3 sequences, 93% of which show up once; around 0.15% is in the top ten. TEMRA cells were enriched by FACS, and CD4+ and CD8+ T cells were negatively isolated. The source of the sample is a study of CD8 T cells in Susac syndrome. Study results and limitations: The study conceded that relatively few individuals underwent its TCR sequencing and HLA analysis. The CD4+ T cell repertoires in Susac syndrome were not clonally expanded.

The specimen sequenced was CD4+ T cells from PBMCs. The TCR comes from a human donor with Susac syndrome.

This CDR3 reads CASNLDSGANVLTF. CDR3 bases: TGTGCCAGCAATTTAGACTCTGGGGCCAACGTCCTGACTTTC. The chain employs TRBV18 and TRBJ2-6, with no clear D. Between the trimmed V and J ends, which lost 8 bases and 0 bases, there was a span of 8 bases. The length of the CDR3 is 14 residues. Per the germline V gene, CDR1 is KGHSH and CDR2 is LQKENI.